This TCR beta chain is from a study of tumor and adjacent non-tumor tissue in lung cancer. In the study overall: Patients comprised about a dozen adenocarcinoma, a couple of squamous cell carcinoma and 1 small cell lung cancer.

Germline V gene lookup returns CDR1 SQVTM and CDR2 ANQGSEA. CDR3 length equals 15 residues. With 4 bases clipped from V and 1 base from J, the junction kept 7 bases outside the gene matches. RNA was extracted from bulk tissue without any cell sorting. This non-tumor lung sample came from over 3 cm beyond the tumor edge. The library came from three nested PCR rounds adapted from ARM-PCR protocols. TCRdb used MiXCR to reprocess the multiplex PCR reads, holding one entry per CDR3 protein. The sample lists some 95,000 distinct CDR3 sequences; 80% were seen once. The chain is built from TRBV29-1 and TRBJ2-1, with TRBD2 identical over 7 bases. The TCR sequence derives from a man between 60 and 75 years old with small cell lung cancer. Material for sequencing was distant non-tumor lung tissue. The CDR3 reads CSVVALAVSYNEQFF. The CDR3 DNA reads TGCAGCGTTGTCGCCCTAGCGGTTTCCTACAATGAGCAGTTCTTC.